The next 27 T cell receptor beta chains were all read from a single sample in a study of beta chain features in type 1 diabetes (dated by TCRdb to between 2017 and 2018). Libraries were made using the immunoSEQ multiplex PCR assay. All of the isolated RNA was reverse transcribed with the High Capacity cDNA Reverse Transcription Kit, so expressed TCRB transcripts were sequenced. Imported from immuneACCESS, the table was reduced by TCRdb to in-frame sequences with V and J called. These copies leave out some clones; in studies compared against another copy, an unresolved V gene accounts for under half, and the cause of the remainder is not known. Present in this sample are a few hundred thousand clones, 25% to 30% of which were seen just once. The top ten clonotypes cover about 3.9% of the sample. The sample taken for sequencing was central memory CD4+ T cells from blood. Receptor source: a man under 40 in good health.

The chain couples TRBV6-5 to TRBJ2-1; D might be TRBD2 (5 bases). This CDR3 contains 11 residues. Deletions cut 2 bases from V and 10 bases from J, with 6 bases between. CDR1 and CDR2 from the germline V gene are MNHEY and SVGAGI. The CDR3 bases are TGTGCCAGCAGTTACCCGGGAGAGCAGTTCTTC. Its protein is CASSYPGEQFF.

This clone was detected a few times. J is TRBJ1-2 and V is TRBV7-2; D might be TRBD1 (6 bases). Germline assignment: CDR1 SGHTA and CDR2 FQGNSA. The CDR3 totals 13 residues. V lost 5 bases to trimming and J lost 6 bases, with 13 bases between them. CDR3 sequence reads: CASSTRQAHGYTF. The DNA of the CDR3 is TGTGCCAGCAGCACGAGACAGGCCCATGGCTACACCTTC.

The V and J genes are TRBV5-6 and TRBJ2-1; a possible D gene is TRBD1 (5 bases). Trimming removed 0 bases at V and 7 bases at J, with 11 bases between. The CDR3 consists of 14 residues. The germline gives CDR1 SGHDT, CDR2 YYEEEE. CDR3 DNA: TGTGCCAGCAGCTTGGCTCAGGGAAGGAATGAGCAGTTCTTC. This sequence encodes CASSLAQGRNEQFF.

There are a few counts of this clone. The gene calls are TRBV9 and TRBJ2-7; D gene unclear. In germline, CDR1 is SGDLS, CDR2 YYNGEE. Trimming took off 2 bases at V and 3 bases at J, with 9 bases between the two ends. The CDR3 has 13 residues. CDR3 sequence: CASSVLPNYEQYF. In nucleotides, the CDR3 is TGTGCCAGCAGCGTCCTACCTAACTACGAGCAGTACTTC.

The CDR3 coding sequence is TGTGCCAGCAGCCAAGACGGGGGGGCTAAGGAGACCCAGTACTTC. It encodes CASSQDGGAKETQYF. This rearrangement joins TRBV4-2 to TRBJ2-5; 8 nucleotides match TRBD2. V shed 0 bases and J 5 bases; nucleotides not matched to a gene: 5. Germline CDR1 reads LGHNA; CDR2 reads YNFKEQ. This CDR3 contains 15 residues.

The CDR3 here is CASSLGVMEQFF. In DNA form, the CDR3 reads TGTGCCAGCAGTTTGGGAGTAATGGAGCAGTTCTTC. The chain links TRBV28 to TRBJ2-1, with D perhaps matching TRBD2 (5 bases). Germline V gives CDR1 MDHEN, CDR2 SYDVKM. The V and J ends lost 3 bases and 10 bases respectively, with 10 bases between them. The CDR3 consists of 12 residues.

The rearrangement links TRBV18 to TRBJ1-5; D may be TRBD1 (6 bases). With 5 bases removed from V and 7 bases from J, the gap between germline ends came to 18 bases. CDR1 is KGHSH and CDR2 is LQKENI in the germline V gene. The CDR3 runs 15 residues. In nucleotides, the CDR3 is TGTGCCAGCTCATTCTACGGGGGCACGGACCAGCCCCAGCATTTT. It specifies CASSFYGGTDQPQHF. The entire variable domain, with the rest obtained from reference TRBV18 and TRBJ1-5, is as follows: NAGVMQNPRHLVRRRGQEARLRCSPMKGHSHVYWYRQLPEEGLKFMVYLQKENIIDESGMPKERFSAEFPKEGPSILRIQQVVRGDSAAYFCASSFYGGTDQPQHFGDGTRLSIL.

The chain couples TRBV12-5 to TRBJ1-1; the D gene is possibly TRBD1 (5 bases). V lost 5 bases and J lost 0, with 13 bases in between. Germline V gives CDR1 LGHNT, CDR2 FRNRAP. This CDR3 spans 15 amino acids. The CDR3 loop is CASGPDRVMNTEAFF. CDR3 sequence (DNA): TGTGCTAGTGGTCCTGACAGAGTCATGAACACTGAAGCTTTCTTT.

J is TRBJ1-2 and V is TRBV6-1; D is uncertain. CDR1 is MNHNS and CDR2 is SASEGT in the germline V gene. The CDR3 runs 13 residues. With 2 bases removed from V and 5 bases from J, the gap between germline ends came to 9 bases. The CDR3 DNA reads TGTGCCAGCAGTGAAAGTGTGAAGTATGGCTACACCTTC. Translating it yields CASSESVKYGYTF.

The chain employs TRBV4-3 and TRBJ1-5, with D unclear. Germline assignment: CDR1 LGHNA and CDR2 YSLEER. This CDR3 has 14 residues. Between the trimmed V and J ends, which lost 0 bases and 1 base, there was a span of 4 bases. This CDR3 is CASSQDPSNQPQHF. DNA of the CDR3: TGCGCCAGCAGCCAAGATCCAAGCAATCAGCCCCAGCATTTT.

This clone appeared a few times. This chain links TRBV29-1 with TRBJ2-1, with 9 positions matching TRBD2. Per germline, CDR1 SQVTM and CDR2 ANQGSEA. V shed 8 bases, J shed 6 bases, and the junction held 8 bases outside the gene matches. This CDR3 has 13 amino acids. The CDR3 protein is CSSEGLAVNEQFF. The CDR3, as DNA: TGCAGCTCAGAGGGACTAGCTGTCAATGAGCAGTTCTTC.

This clone appeared a few times. The chain joins TRBV15 to TRBJ2-5, with D perhaps matching TRBD2 (5 bases). This CDR3 has 14 residues. Germline V gene lookup returns CDR1 LNHNV and CDR2 YYDKDF (reference sequence). Trimming stripped 2 bases from V and 5 bases from J, with 12 bases between. CDR3 sequence: CATSRLFGVETQYF. In DNA form, the CDR3 reads TGTGCCACCAGCAGACTCTTCGGGGTGGAGACCCAGTACTTC.

The rearrangement joins TRBV30 to TRBJ2-7; D may be TRBD2 (6 bases). This CDR3 contains 12 residues. Germline V gene sequence: CDR1 GTSNPN, CDR2 SVGIG (reference sequence). V lost 2 bases and J 5 bases, leaving 10 bases between the germline ends. The CDR3 nucleotides read TGTGCCTGGAGTCGGGGGAGGCACGAGCAGTACTTC. The encoded protein is CAWSRGRHEQYF.

This clone was picked up one time. V is TRBV25-1 and J is TRBJ2-1; 15 bases line up with TRBD2. The V and J ends lost 5 bases and 0 bases, in that order; junction bases with no gene match: 5. This CDR3 comprises 18 residues. Germline V lookup: CDR1 MGHDK, CDR2 SYGVNS. The DNA of the CDR3 is TGTGCCAGCAGTCTCCCGGGACTAGCGGGGGGCTCCTACAATGAGCAGTTCTTC. Its protein is CASSLPGLAGGSYNEQFF.

This clone appeared a few times. The CDR3 DNA sequence: TGTGCCAGCAGCTTAGGACTAGCGCCAGATAACACAGATACGCAGTATTTT. This sequence encodes CASSLGLAPDNTDTQYF. The J gene is TRBJ2-3, the V gene TRBV5-8; 9 nucleotides match TRBD2. V lost 2 bases, J lost 2 bases, and 9 bases stayed unmatched. This CDR3 spans 17 amino acids. Germline values: CDR1 SGHTS, CDR2 YDEGEE. The full variable domain, completed using reference TRBV5-8 and TRBJ2-3, is EAGVTQSPTHLIKTRGQQATLRCSPISGHTSVYWYQQALGLGLQFLLWYDEGEERNRGNFPPRFSGRQFPNYSSELNVNALELEDSALYLCASSLGLAPDNTDTQYFGPGTRLTVL.

This clone showed up just once. V and J are TRBV6-1 and TRBJ2-2, with D perhaps TRBD2 (5 bases). Trimming took 7 bases from V and 4 from J, leaving 13 bases between them. CDR3 length: 14 amino acids. CDR1 is MNHNS, CDR2 SASEGT, per germline. The CDR3 here is CASKKGESTGELFF. The CDR3 nucleotides are TGTGCCAGCAAGAAGGGAGAAAGCACCGGGGAGCTGTTTTTT.

This clone was counted once. V gene TRBV29-1 combines with J gene TRBJ2-7; D possibly corresponds to TRBD1 (5 bases). Germline assignment: CDR1 SQVTM and CDR2 ANQGSEA. Trimming cost V 7 bases and J 5 bases, with 12 bases left between them. The CDR3 runs to 11 residues. DNA for the CDR3: TGCAGCGGGAGACAGAGCGACGAGCAGTACTTC. Translation: CSGRQSDEQYF.

In this sample, this clone turned up a few times. The rearrangement links TRBV5-4 to TRBJ2-3; TRBD2 matches at 9 bases. Germline loops: CDR1 SGHNT, CDR2 YYREEE (reference sequence). Trimming removed 4 bases from V and 3 bases from J; junction bases left unmatched: 3. The CDR3 totals 14 residues. The CDR3 nucleotides are TGTGCCAGCAGCCTTAGCGGGAGTACAGATACGCAGTATTTT. Protein product: CASSLSGSTDTQYF.

Here the CDR3 DNA reads TGTGCCAGTAGTGCGATACAGGGGATGAGAAATCAGCCCCAGCATTTT. It yields the protein CASSAIQGMRNQPQHF. The genes are TRBV19 and TRBJ1-5; TRBD1 aligns across 7 bases. CDR3 length: 16 residues. Trimming took 5 bases from V and 4 from J; bases not matched to a gene: 11. Germline V gives CDR1 LNHDA, CDR2 SQIVND (reference sequence).

The chain employs TRBV5-4 and TRBJ2-1; D unclear. Germline-derived CDR1 and CDR2 are SGHNT and YYREEE (reference sequence). Deletions cut 9 bases from V and 3 bases from J, with 19 bases between. CDR3 length equals 15 residues. CDR3 nucleotide sequence: TGTGCCATACCAAGACACAGTGTAGTCTACAATGAGCAGTTCTTC. This codes for CAIPRHSVVYNEQFF.

The V gene is TRBV2, the J gene TRBJ2-3; 7 bases are a match to TRBD2. The V segment lost 2 bases and the J segment 2 bases; nucleotides outside the gene matches: 7. CDR1 SNHLY and CDR2 FYNNEI come from the germline V gene. This CDR3 contains 16 residues. CDR3 sequence: CASSELERGFTDTQYF. The CDR3 DNA sequence: TGTGCCAGCAGTGAATTGGAGCGGGGCTTCACAGATACGCAGTATTTT.

This clone has just a few counts. The V and J genes are TRBV15 and TRBJ2-3; 10 nucleotides line up with TRBD2. CDR1 LNHNV and CDR2 YYDKDF come from the germline V gene (reference sequence). Trimming cost V 5 bases and J 4 bases; bases outside gene matches: 6. The CDR3 has 15 amino acids. The CDR3 loop is CATSGTSGVPDTQYF. DNA for the CDR3: TGTGCCACCAGCGGAACTAGCGGGGTTCCAGATACGCAGTATTTT.

This clone was seen ten or more times. The J gene is TRBJ1-6, the V gene TRBV14; TRBD1 might be the D (5 bases). The germline CDR1 and CDR2 sequences are SGHDN and FVKESK. Trimming took 1 base from V and 7 from J, leaving 14 bases between them. CDR3 size: 16 residues. In DNA, the CDR3 is TGTGCCAGCAGCCAAGCGGTTCAGGGCGGGAATTCACCCCTCCACTTT. As protein: CASSQAVQGGNSPLHF.

This clone was counted between two and nine times. The chain recombines TRBV7-2 with TRBJ1-3; perhaps TRBD1 as D (5 bases). The ends were cut back, 3 bases at V and 0 bases at J, with 9 bases in the middle. Germline values: CDR1 SGHTA, CDR2 FQGNSA. This CDR3 region has 15 residues. In nucleotides, the CDR3 is TGTGCCAGCAGCTTGTGGGGGACCTCTGGAAACACCATATATTTT. Translation gives CASSLWGTSGNTIYF.

J is TRBJ2-5 and V is TRBV27, with 8 bases fitting TRBD2. After removal of 3 bases from V and 4 bases from J, the junction contained 1 base not matched to a gene. The CDR3 contains 13 residues. Germline V gene data show CDR1 as MNHEY and CDR2 as SMNVEV (reference sequence). The CDR3 DNA sequence: TGTGCCAGCAGTTTTAGCGGGGCAGAGACCCAGTACTTC. It translates to CASSFSGAETQYF.

The chain joins TRBV29-1 to TRBJ2-2, with TRBD1 matching over 8 bases. Losses at the gene ends were 4 bases for V and 5 bases for J; bases not matched to a gene: 6. This CDR3 is built from 14 residues. Germline V gives CDR1 SQVTM, CDR2 ANQGSEA. The CDR3 here is CSVGRDRGTGELFF. The CDR3 nucleotides are TGCAGCGTTGGTAGAGACAGGGGTACCGGGGAGCTGTTTTTT.

Concerning this clone itself: The junction differs from germline at one of its ends, possibly a read error. The CDR3 sequence: CAISQDANSNQPQHF. The CDR3 region has the DNA TGCGCCATCAGCCAAGATGCTAACAGCAATCAGCCCCAGCATTTT. This chain connects TRBV4-3 to TRBJ1-5; D gene ambiguous. Per germline, CDR1 LGHNA and CDR2 YSLEER. This CDR3 region has 15 residues.